This entry is about one T cell receptor beta chain. The target antigen is unknown. The source of the sample is a study of CXCR3-negative and CXCR3-positive naive CD8 T cells. Study outcomes and limitations: Naive cells positive for CXCR3 carried more hydrophobic TRB CDR3s than CXCR3-negative ones. Diversity ran similarly high across both naive subsets but far lower in memory CD8+ cells.

The TRB libraries of cDNA were built by UMI-labeled 5' RACE. Reanalyzing the 5' RACE reads, TCRdb keeps one entry per CDR3 protein, without DNA. This listing includes 130,000 to 150,000 distinct CDR3 sequences. The CDR3 runs to 15 residues. Germline V gives CDR1 SNHLY, CDR2 FYNNEI. This receptor was obtained from a human donor in good health. Some clones in this sample may be carry-over from other donors' samples. The V and J genes are TRBV2 and TRBJ2-7. What was sequenced was naive CXCR3+ CD8+ T cells from blood. Documented subset: CD45RO-CCR7+CD27+CD95- naive CD8+ T cells expressing CXCR3 (TNR3+). The CDR3 spells CASSEITGGPSEQYF.